These 14 T cell receptor beta chains came from one sample sequenced in a study of T-cell memory formation after mild COVID-19. MiXCR, run by TCRdb on the 5' RACE reads, gives a single entry per CDR3 protein. Among some 180,000 distinct CDR3 sequences listed, around 20% were seen once. The sample consisted of PBMCs or a T cell subset sorted from them (not recorded which). Receptors were obtained from a man aged 18 to 30 who had mild COVID-19 (a few samples of this study predate the infection). Cell type and time point are not known.

This clonotype was found a few times. The CDR3 is CASSLAPGGAEAFF. DNA for the CDR3: TGTGCCAGCAGTTTGGCCCCCGGTGGAGCTGAAGCTTTCTTT. The chain is built from TRBV28 and TRBJ1-1, with D uncertain. CDR3 size: 14 residues. Deletions cut 3 bases from V and 6 bases from J, with 14 bases between. Per the germline V gene, CDR1 is MDHEN and CDR2 is SYDVKM.

There are a few counts of this clonotype. The chain couples TRBV7-3 to TRBJ2-3; 12 bases agree with TRBD2. The germline gives CDR1 SGHTA, CDR2 FQGTGA. This CDR3 comprises 13 residues. The V segment lost 4 bases and the J segment 11 bases; nucleotides outside the gene matches: 4. The DNA of the CDR3 is TGTGCCAGCAGCTCAGGACTAGCGGGGCGGCAGTATTTT. Its translation is CASSSGLAGRQYF.

This clonotype was seen a handful of times. The rearrangement links TRBV7-2 to TRBJ1-2; TRBD1 is a possible D gene (6 bases). Per the germline V gene, CDR1 is SGHTA and CDR2 is FQGNSA. The CDR3 runs to 14 residues. V lost 5 bases and J lost 6, with 16 bases in between. The CDR3 here is CASSQPRGEHGYTF. The CDR3, as DNA: TGTGCCAGCAGCCAACCCAGGGGAGAACATGGCTACACCTTC.

This clonotype occurred a few times. The rearrangement joins TRBV5-6 to TRBJ2-2; no definite D call. The germline V and J ends were trimmed by 6 bases and 4 bases, with 13 bases remaining between them. Germline V CDR1 and CDR2: SGHDT, YYEEEE. The length of the CDR3 is 14 residues. In DNA form, the CDR3 reads TGTGCCAGCACCTGGGTGTCAGTCACCGGGGAGCTGTTTTTT. Residues: CASTWVSVTGELFF. The complete variable domain, with remaining parts taken from reference TRBV5-6 and TRBJ2-2, reads DAGVTQSPTHLIKTRGQQVTLRCSPKSGHDTVSWYQQALGQGPQFIFQYYEEEERQRGNFPDRFSGHQFPNYSSELNVNALLLGDSALYLCASTWVSVTGELFFGEGSRLTVL.

The rearrangement links TRBV18 to TRBJ1-1, with 8 bases lining up with TRBD1. Losses at the gene ends were 3 bases for V and 3 bases for J; bases not matched to a gene: 3. CDR3 length: 14 amino acids. The V gene's germline CDR1 is KGHSH and CDR2 LQKENI. CDR3 bases: TGTGCCAGCTCACCTACGACAGGGGACACTGAAGCTTTCTTT. It yields the protein CASSPTTGDTEAFF.

This clonotype was seen a few times. V gene TRBV5-1 combines with J gene TRBJ1-6; no firm D call. V lost 4 bases and J 10 bases, leaving 15 bases between the germline ends. There are 14 residues in the CDR3. CDR1 and CDR2 (germline): SGHRS, YFSETQ. The CDR3 spells CASSEDGRRSPLHF. For the CDR3, the DNA is TGCGCCAGCAGCGAGGACGGACGGAGGTCACCCCTCCACTTT.

V and J are TRBV18 and TRBJ2-3; D call uncertain. V was cut by 2 bases and J by 2 bases, with 11 bases left in between. This CDR3 is 15 amino acids long. Germline assignment: CDR1 KGHSH and CDR2 LQKENI. The CDR3, as DNA: TGTGCCAGCTCACCATGGGGAAGGCCCACAGATACGCAGTATTTT. This encodes CASSPWGRPTDTQYF.

On this clonotype itself: At one end the junction does not follow the germline gene, possibly because of a read error. This rearrangement joins TRBV10-3 to TRBJ1-6; the match to TRBD1 covers 10 bases. The CDR3 is made up of 14 amino acids. Germline assignment: CDR1 ENHRY and CDR2 SYGVKD. Written as DNA, the CDR3 is TGTGCCAGCGCGACAGGGGGCAGAAATTCACCCCTCCGCTTT. As protein: CASATGGRNSPLRF.

V is TRBV12-3 or TRBV12-4 and J is TRBJ2-5; the D call may be TRBD1 or TRBD2 (5 bases each). V gave up 6 bases and J gave up 5 bases, with 16 bases separating them. The CDR3 totals 14 residues. The CDR3 reads CASRSGRGSETQYF. In DNA form, the CDR3 reads TGTGCCAGCAGGTCAGGGAGAGGATCGGAGACCCAGTACTTC.

The V call is TRBV3-1, the J call TRBJ2-7; D might be TRBD2 (5 bases). This CDR3 has 12 amino acids. The V end lost 4 bases, the J end lost 4 bases, and 8 bases lay between the germline ends. Germline-derived CDR1 and CDR2 are LGHDT and YNNKEL (reference sequence). The CDR3 nucleotides read TGTGCCAGCAGCCGTCTAGCATACGAGCAGTACTTC. Protein: CASSRLAYEQYF.

The chain carries TRBV29-1 and TRBJ1-3; TRBD1 agrees at 7 bases. Unmatched junction bases numbered 11, after V lost 7 bases and J lost 2 bases. Germline lookup yields CDR1 SQVTM and CDR2 ANQGSEA. There are 15 residues in the CDR3. CDR3 sequence (DNA): TGCAGCGACACCGGACAGGCTGTCCCTGGAAACACCATATATTTT. It is translated as CSDTGQAVPGNTIYF.

Ten or more counts support this clonotype. V and J are TRBV5-1 and TRBJ2-7; D is unresolved. V was pared by 2 bases and J by 6 bases, with 15 bases between. This CDR3 is 14 amino acids long. Germline assignment: CDR1 SGHRS and CDR2 YFSETQ. CDR3 loop: CASSLAIEFVEQYF. The CDR3 nucleotides read TGCGCCAGCAGCTTAGCCATCGAGTTCGTCGAGCAGTACTTC.

V usage is TRBV5-4 and J usage is TRBJ2-7; 9 positions match TRBD2. In germline, CDR1 is SGHNT, CDR2 YYREEE (reference sequence). CDR3 size: 15 residues. After removal of 3 bases from V and 5 bases from J, the junction contained 9 bases not matched to a gene. The CDR3 protein is CASSSSGTSMNEQYF. CDR3 DNA: TGTGCCAGCAGCTCGTCCGGGACTAGCATGAACGAGCAGTACTTC.

In this sample, this clonotype turned up a few times. The rearrangement links TRBV9 to TRBJ2-3; TRBD1 matches at 10 bases. There are 15 residues in the CDR3. Germline trimming cut 4 bases from V and 6 bases from J; bases unmatched to any gene: 8. Germline CDR1 and CDR2: SGDLS and YYNGEE. CDR3 DNA sequence: TGTGCCAGCAGCTCCCGACAGGGGGCGGCGGATACGCAGTATTTT. This encodes CASSSRQGAADTQYF.